The clone carrying this T cell receptor (beta chain) was detected ten times or more. The entry originates in a study of T-cell reconstitution after alpha-beta-depleted transplantation in children. Trimming left V 5 bases short and J 0 bases short, with 16 bases between. The V gene's germline CDR1 is SEHNR and CDR2 FQNEAQ (reference sequence). The CDR3 has 17 residues. The library targeted TCRbeta and was prepared with unique molecular identifiers. TCRdb re-derived calls from the PCR reads in MiXCR, one entry per CDR3 protein. The sample contains roughly 89,000 distinct CDR3 sequences, 10% to 15% of which appear only once.

The input for sequencing was PBMCs from the stem cell graft donor, taken from the stem cell graft. The TCR originated in a human donor who donated a stem cell graft to a child with inherited bone marrow failure. The V call is TRBV7-9, the J call TRBJ2-2; no firm D call. Here the CDR3 DNA reads TGTGCCAGCAGCCCTAATTGGGGTTCCACGAACACCGGGGAGCTGTTTTTT. Its translation: CASSPNWGSTNTGELFF.